The present T cell receptor (beta chain) was sequenced within a study of regulatory T cells in long-lasting Graves disease. This clonotype was observed at least ten times. Construction of TCR beta libraries relied on iRepertoire HTBI primers and on Arm-PCR targeting CDR3 regions. In TCRdb, the multiplex PCR reads were re-called with MiXCR into one record per CDR3 protein. The sample shows a few hundred thousand distinct CDR3 sequences, 23% of them seen only once. J lost 7 bases, V lost 7 bases, and 9 bases had no gene match. Germline lookup yields CDR1 MNHEY and CDR2 SVGEGT. The CDR3 has 13 amino acids. Documented time point: persistent/refractory GD, antithyroid drugs over 5 years with positive TRAb. With RNA extracted from PBMCs as input, the TCR library was made.

The sample was peripheral blood mononuclear cells (PBMCs), taken when the disease was refractory, from a patient treated with antithyroid drugs. The gene calls are TRBV6-2 or TRBV6-3 and TRBJ1-2, with 7 bases aligning to TRBD1. This sequence originates from a female donor with Graves disease. CDR3: CASNIQGYGGYTF. The CDR3 DNA sequence: TGTGCCAGCAATATACAGGGGTACGGTGGCTACACCTTC.